What follows are 22 T cell receptor beta chains derived from one specimen sequenced in a study of regulatory T cells in long-lasting Graves disease. As to time point: newly diagnosed GD, antithyroid drugs for less than 3 months. From RNA extracted from PBMCs, the TCR library was made. Construction of the TCR beta libraries employed iRepertoire HTBI primers in conjunction with Arm-PCR of CDR3 regions. MiXCR was run by TCRdb on the multiplex PCR reads, yielding one entry per CDR3 protein. Of just over 600,000 distinct CDR3 sequences in the sample, 15% to 20% were seen once. These data were also filed under a second study, of T cells in Graves' hyperthyroidism and ophthalmopathy.

The sample consisted of peripheral blood mononuclear cells (PBMCs), taken at new diagnosis, from a patient treated with antithyroid drugs. Receptors originate from a woman between 25 and 40 years old with Graves disease.

This clonotype turned up a few times. The V gene is TRBV20-1, the J gene TRBJ2-2; D possibly corresponds to TRBD1 (5 bases). The CDR3 sequence is 12 residues long. In germline, CDR1 is DFQATT, CDR2 SNEGSKA (reference sequence). The V and J ends lost 6 bases and 5 bases respectively, with 10 bases between them. For the CDR3, the DNA is TGCAGTGCCCCGACAGAGACCGGGGAGCTGTTTTTT. It is translated as CSAPTETGELFF.

Many counts were recorded for this clonotype. A junction end diverges from the germline sequence, so it may reflect a read error. The rearrangement joins TRBV18 to TRBJ2-7, with D uncertain. The CDR3 length is 13 residues. Germline V gene lookup returns CDR1 KGHSH and CDR2 LQKENI. CDR3 residues: CASSPASSYEQYF. CDR3 coding DNA: TGCGCCAGCAGCCCAGCAAGCTCCTACGAGCAGTACTTC.

This clonotype has ten or more counts. This CDR3 is CASSYSEGDTIYF. In nucleotides, the CDR3 is TGTGCCAGCAGTTACTCGGAGGGCGACACCATATATTTT. This rearrangement joins TRBV6-5 to TRBJ1-3, with D hard to call. Germline values: CDR1 MNHEY, CDR2 SVGAGI. The CDR3 has 13 residues. V lost 0 bases, J lost 8 bases, and 8 bases lay in between.

The rearrangement links TRBV3-1 to TRBJ2-7, with 7 positions matching TRBD1. V lost 2 bases, J lost 5 bases, and 6 bases stayed unmatched. The CDR3 is 14 amino acids. Germline CDR1 and CDR2: LGHDT and YNNKEL (reference sequence). This CDR3 is CASSQYPGGNEQYF. The CDR3 DNA reads as TGTGCCAGCAGCCAATACCCAGGGGGAAACGAGCAGTACTTC.

V usage is TRBV27 and J usage is TRBJ2-7; D uncertain. The germline V gene encodes CDR1 MNHEY and CDR2 SMNVEV (reference sequence). This CDR3 is 15 amino acids long. The V gene lost 6 bases and the J gene lost 5 bases, with 20 bases spanning the gap. The chain's CDR3 is CASSSLPPVPHEQYF. DNA for the CDR3: TGTGCCAGCAGCTCCCTACCCCCCGTGCCCCACGAGCAGTACTTC.

This clonotype turned up a few times. This rearrangement joins TRBV18 to TRBJ2-6; D not resolved. V was pared by 3 bases and J by 2 bases, with 11 bases between. Germline assignment: CDR1 KGHSH and CDR2 LQKENI. The CDR3 covers 16 residues. The CDR3 nucleotides are TGTGCCAGCTCACCCCCAACTGGGGCTGGGGCCAACGTCCTGACTTTC. As protein: CASSPPTGAGANVLTF.

The rearrangement joins TRBV7-9 to TRBJ2-7, with TRBD1 matching 8 bases. Germline CDR1 and CDR2: SEHNR and FQNEAQ (reference sequence). This CDR3 region has 13 residues. Trimming took 3 bases from V and 6 from J; bases not matched to a gene: 4. The CDR3 coding sequence is TGTGCCAGCAGCTTTCAGGGGGCCTGCGAGCAGTACTTC. Its protein product is CASSFQGACEQYF.

This clonotype was counted many times. The chain uses TRBV2 and TRBJ2-7, with TRBD2 as a possible D gene (5 bases). Trimming took 11 bases from V and 2 from J, leaving 19 bases between them. The CDR3 has 14 amino acids. Germline CDR1 SNHLY, CDR2 FYNNEI. The CDR3 spells CAGLGIGGPYEQYF. For the CDR3, the DNA is TGTGCCGGCCTGGGGATCGGCGGGCCCTACGAGCAGTACTTC. Together with reference TRBV2 and TRBJ2-7, the CDR3 gives the full variable domain: EPEVTQTPSHQVTQMGQEVILRCVPISNHLYFYWYRQILGQKVEFLVSFYNNEISEKSEIFDDQFSVERPDGSNFTLKIRSTKLEDSAMYFCAGLGIGGPYEQYFGPGTRLTVT.

There are a few counts of this clonotype. The rearrangement joins TRBV7-3 to TRBJ2-3, with 9 nucleotides matching TRBD2. This CDR3 contains 18 residues. CDR1 SGHTA and CDR2 FQGTGA come from the germline V gene. V dropped 4 bases and J dropped 1; count of bases not matched to a gene: 12. The DNA of the CDR3 is TGTGCCAGCAGCTCCCTATGGGGTCGACTAGCGGGCACAGATACGCAGTATTTT. As protein: CASSSLWGRLAGTDTQYF.

This clonotype was seen a handful of times. This sequence joins TRBV7-3 and TRBJ2-1, with a weak D call TRBD1 (5 bases). Trimming removed 3 bases from V and 9 bases from J, with 9 bases in between. CDR1 is SGHTA, CDR2 FQGTGA, per germline. The CDR3 spans 12 residues. In DNA, the CDR3 is TGTGCCAGCAGCTTGGCTGGGGCTGAGCAGTTCTTC. Translated: CASSLAGAEQFF.

This clonotype appeared many times. The V gene is TRBV7-3, the J gene TRBJ2-1; D possibly corresponds to TRBD2 (5 bases). There are 14 residues in the CDR3. The V end was cut by 3 bases, the J end by 4 bases, with 10 bases between. CDR1 and CDR2 (germline): SGHTA, FQGTGA. Here the CDR3 DNA reads TGTGCCAGCAGCTTGGGCGGGCAGTACAATGAGCAGTTCTTC. Translation gives CASSLGGQYNEQFF.

The CDR3 nucleotides are TGTGCCAGCAGCGTATGGGACAGAATGAACACTGAAGCTTTCTTT. This sequence encodes CASSVWDRMNTEAFF. The chain joins TRBV7-9 to TRBJ1-1; 7 positions agree with TRBD1. V lost 5 bases, J lost 0 bases, and 6 bases stayed unmatched. The CDR3 totals 15 residues. Germline V gene lookup returns CDR1 SEHNR and CDR2 FQNEAQ (reference sequence).

Only a few counts were recorded for this clonotype. Given a much more abundant clone one base away, this may be a read error. Given the absence of the conserved phenylalanine or tryptophan at the CDR3 end, a read error is likely. This sequence joins TRBV11-2 and TRBJ2-3, with D possibly matching TRBD2 (6 bases). Trimming cost V 2 bases and J 3 bases, with 15 bases left between them. In germline, CDR1 is SGHAT, CDR2 FQNNGV. The CDR3 covers 16 residues. The CDR3 loop reads CASSLRLEGRTDTQYL. In nucleotides, the CDR3 is TGTGCCAGCAGCTTAAGGCTGGAGGGTAGGACAGATACGCAGTATCTT.

As regards this clonotype: Being one base from a much bigger clone, this may be a read error. The V and J genes are TRBV28 and TRBJ2-3, with 10 bases lining up with TRBD2. The better agreement between TRBJ2-7 and the DNA end casts doubt on the J call. The CDR3 length is 17 residues. Germline CDR1 MDHEN, CDR2 SYDVKM. The CDR3, as DNA: TGTGCCAGCAGACCGGCGACGACTAGCGGGTTTAACAATGAGCAGTACTTC. Translation gives CASRPATTSGFNNEQYF.

The V gene is TRBV20-1, the J gene TRBJ2-3, with D possibly being TRBD2 (5 bases). The germline CDR1 and CDR2 sequences are DFQATT and SNEGSKA (reference sequence). V lost 6 bases and J lost 7, with 26 bases in between. The CDR3 is made up of 16 amino acids. The CDR3 nucleotides read TGCAGTGCCCCTCCTCAGAGAGCGGTTTTGAGTAATACGCAGTATTTT. This codes for CSAPPQRAVLSNTQYF.

At least ten counts were recorded for this clonotype. The gene calls are TRBV28 and TRBJ1-2, with D possibly matching TRBD1 (5 bases). The CDR3 has 14 residues. The germline V and J ends were trimmed by 3 bases and 2 bases, with 10 bases remaining between them. Germline V gene lookup returns CDR1 MDHEN and CDR2 SYDVKM. The CDR3 DNA reads TGTGCCAGCAGTTTCCAGGGCGGCAACTATGGCTACACCTTC. It encodes CASSFQGGNYGYTF.

This chain uses TRBV3-1 with TRBJ1-2, with D tentatively TRBD1 (5 bases). Between the trimmed V and J ends, which lost 1 base and 5 bases, there was a span of 14 bases. CDR1 is LGHDT, CDR2 YNNKEL, per germline (reference sequence). This CDR3 contains 15 residues. The CDR3 here is CASSQAAGKGYGYTF. In DNA form, the CDR3 reads TGTGCCAGCAGCCAAGCTGCAGGGAAGGGGTATGGCTACACCTTC.

The V call is TRBV4-2, the J call TRBJ1-5; D might be TRBD1 (6 bases). CDR3 length: 16 amino acids. V was pared by 0 bases and J by 3 bases, with 12 bases between. Germline V gene sequence: CDR1 LGHNA, CDR2 YNFKEQ. CDR3 loop: CASSQEAGVPNQPQHF. In DNA form, the CDR3 reads TGTGCCAGCAGCCAAGAGGCAGGGGTACCCAATCAGCCCCAGCATTTT.

The gene calls are TRBV24-1 and TRBJ2-3; D assignment may be TRBD1 or TRBD2 (6 bases each). CDR3 size: 14 residues. V lost 7 bases and J 3 bases, leaving 13 bases between the germline ends. Germline V gene sequence: CDR1 KGHDR, CDR2 SFDVKD. CDR3 nucleotide sequence: TGTGCCACCAGCCGAACAGGGAGGACAGATACGCAGTATTTT. Residues: CATSRTGRTDTQYF.

The chain is built from TRBV19 and TRBJ2-6; 8 bases line up with TRBD1. With 7 bases clipped from V and 0 bases from J, the junction kept 17 bases outside the gene matches. Germline V CDR1 and CDR2: LNHDA, SQIVND (reference sequence). There are 20 residues in the CDR3. CDR3 residues: CASTPIGLAGGNSGANVLTF. DNA for the CDR3: TGTGCCAGTACTCCCATCGGTCTGGCAGGGGGCAACTCTGGGGCCAACGTCCTGACTTTC.

The genes are TRBV3-1 and TRBJ2-7; 8 nucleotides line up with TRBD2. The CDR3 totals 14 residues. V lost 0 bases and J lost 9; bases outside the gene matches: 7. Germline lookup yields CDR1 LGHDT and CDR2 YNNKEL (reference sequence). In DNA, the CDR3 is TGTGCCAGCAGCCAAGACCCAACGGGAGGGTGGCAGTACTTC. Translated: CASSQDPTGGWQYF.

Of note for this clonotype: A much larger clone lies one base from this, so it may be a read error. The chain carries TRBV27 and TRBJ1-1; D is perhaps TRBD1 (6 bases). The CDR3 covers 14 residues. The germline gives CDR1 MNHEY, CDR2 SMNVEV (reference sequence). The CDR3 region is CTSSSQGGNTEAFF. CDR3 bases: TGTACCAGCAGTTCACAAGGGGGGAACACTGAAGCTTTCTTT.